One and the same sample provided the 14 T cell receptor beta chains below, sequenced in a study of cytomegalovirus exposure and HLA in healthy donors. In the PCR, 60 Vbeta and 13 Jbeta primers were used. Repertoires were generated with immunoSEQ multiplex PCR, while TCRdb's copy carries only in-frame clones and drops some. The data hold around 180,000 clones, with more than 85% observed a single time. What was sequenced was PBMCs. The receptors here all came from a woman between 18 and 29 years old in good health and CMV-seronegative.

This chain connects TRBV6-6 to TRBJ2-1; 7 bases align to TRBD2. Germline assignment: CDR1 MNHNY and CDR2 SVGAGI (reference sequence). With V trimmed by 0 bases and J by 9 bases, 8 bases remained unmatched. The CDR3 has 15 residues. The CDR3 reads CASSYSGGSAGEQFF. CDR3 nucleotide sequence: TGTGCCAGCAGTTACTCAGGCGGGAGTGCGGGTGAGCAGTTCTTC.

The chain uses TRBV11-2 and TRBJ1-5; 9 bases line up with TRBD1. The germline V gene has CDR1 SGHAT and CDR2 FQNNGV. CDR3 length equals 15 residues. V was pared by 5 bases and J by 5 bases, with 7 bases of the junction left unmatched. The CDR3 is CASSPTGTGYQPQHF. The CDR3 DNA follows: TGTGCCAGCAGCCCGACCGGGACAGGGTATCAGCCCCAGCATTTT.

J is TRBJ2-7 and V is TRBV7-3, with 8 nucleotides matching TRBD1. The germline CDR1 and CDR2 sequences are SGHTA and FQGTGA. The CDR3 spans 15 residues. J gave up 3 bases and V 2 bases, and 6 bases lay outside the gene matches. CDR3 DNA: TGTGCCAGCAGCTTATACGCAGGGGGCGTCTACGAGCAGTACTTC. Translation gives CASSLYAGGVYEQYF.

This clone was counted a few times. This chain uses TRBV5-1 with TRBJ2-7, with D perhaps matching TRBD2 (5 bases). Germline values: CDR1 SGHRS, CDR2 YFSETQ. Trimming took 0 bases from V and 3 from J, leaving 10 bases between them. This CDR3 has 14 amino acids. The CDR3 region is CASSLGGVHYEQYF. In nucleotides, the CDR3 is TGCGCCAGCAGCTTGGGGGGAGTCCACTACGAGCAGTACTTC.

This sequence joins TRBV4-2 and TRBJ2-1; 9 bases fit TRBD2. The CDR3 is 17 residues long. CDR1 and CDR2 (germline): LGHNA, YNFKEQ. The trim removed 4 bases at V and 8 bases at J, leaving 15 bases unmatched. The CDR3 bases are TGTGCCAGCAGCCGAGCCGCGGGGGGGAGCCTGGCCGATGAGCAGTTCTTC. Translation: CASSRAAGGSLADEQFF.

CDR3 in amino acids: CAWSDRFNTEAFF. In DNA, the CDR3 is TGTGCCTGGAGCGACAGGTTTAACACTGAAGCTTTCTTT. V is TRBV30 and J is TRBJ1-1; tentatively, D is TRBD1 (6 bases). V was cut by 3 bases and J by 2 bases, with 10 bases left in between. This CDR3 contains 13 residues. CDR1 and CDR2 (germline): GTSNPN, SVGIG (reference sequence).

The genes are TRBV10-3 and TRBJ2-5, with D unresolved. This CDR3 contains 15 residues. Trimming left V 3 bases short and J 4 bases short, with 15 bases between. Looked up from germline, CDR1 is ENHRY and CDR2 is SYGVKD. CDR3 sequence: CAISDATRLGETQYF. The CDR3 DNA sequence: TGTGCCATCAGTGATGCGACTCGCCTTGGAGAGACCCAGTACTTC.

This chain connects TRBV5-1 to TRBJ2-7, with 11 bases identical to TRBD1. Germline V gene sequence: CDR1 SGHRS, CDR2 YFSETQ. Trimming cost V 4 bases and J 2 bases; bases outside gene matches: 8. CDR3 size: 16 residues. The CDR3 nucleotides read TGCGCCAGCAGCCTCGAGCGGGGACAGGGGGCCTACGAGCAGTACTTC. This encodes CASSLERGQGAYEQYF. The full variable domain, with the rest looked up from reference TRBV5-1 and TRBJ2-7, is KAGVTQTPRYLIKTRGQQVTLSCSPISGHRSVSWYQQTPGQGLQFLFEYFSETQRNKGNFPGRFSGRQFSNSRSEMNVSTLELGDSALYLCASSLERGQGAYEQYFGPGTRLTVT.

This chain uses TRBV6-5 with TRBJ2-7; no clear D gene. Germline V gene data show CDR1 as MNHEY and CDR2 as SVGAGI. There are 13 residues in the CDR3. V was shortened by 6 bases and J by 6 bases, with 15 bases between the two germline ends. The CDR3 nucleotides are TGTGCCAGCAGGGCCGGGTCCTTCGGCGAGCAGTACTTC. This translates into CASRAGSFGEQYF.

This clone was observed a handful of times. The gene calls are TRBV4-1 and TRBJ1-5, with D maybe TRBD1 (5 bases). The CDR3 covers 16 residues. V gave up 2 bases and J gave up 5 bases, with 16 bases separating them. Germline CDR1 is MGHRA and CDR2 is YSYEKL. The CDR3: CASSQNTAGIHQPQHF. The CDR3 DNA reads TGCGCCAGCAGCCAAAACACCGCAGGGATCCATCAGCCCCAGCATTTT.

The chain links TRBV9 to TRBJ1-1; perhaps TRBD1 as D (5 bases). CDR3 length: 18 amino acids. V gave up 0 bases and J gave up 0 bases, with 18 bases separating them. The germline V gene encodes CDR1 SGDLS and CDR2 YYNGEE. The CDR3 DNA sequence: TGTGCCAGCAGCGTAGTGTCTGGGGCAGATGGGATGAACACTGAAGCTTTCTTT. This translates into CASSVVSGADGMNTEAFF.

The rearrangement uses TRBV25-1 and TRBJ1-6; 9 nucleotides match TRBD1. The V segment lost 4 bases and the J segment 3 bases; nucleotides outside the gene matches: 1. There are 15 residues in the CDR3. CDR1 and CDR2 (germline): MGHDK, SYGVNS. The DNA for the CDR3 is TGTGCCAGCAGTGCGGGACAGGGCTATAATTCACCCCTCCACTTT. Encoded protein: CASSAGQGYNSPLHF. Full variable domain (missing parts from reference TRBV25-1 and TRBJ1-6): EADIYQTPRYLVIGTGKKITLECSQTMGHDKMYWYQQDPGMELHLIHYSYGVNSTEKGDLSSESTVSRIRTEHFPLTLESARPSHTSQYLCASSAGQGYNSPLHFGNGTRLTVT.

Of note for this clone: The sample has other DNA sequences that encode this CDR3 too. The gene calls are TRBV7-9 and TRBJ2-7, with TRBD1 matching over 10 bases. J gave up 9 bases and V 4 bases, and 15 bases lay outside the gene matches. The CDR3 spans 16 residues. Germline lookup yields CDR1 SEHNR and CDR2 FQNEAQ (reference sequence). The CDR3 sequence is CASSSTTGTGVSRQYF. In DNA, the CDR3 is TGTGCCAGCAGCTCCACTACCGGGACAGGGGTTAGTCGGCAGTACTTC.

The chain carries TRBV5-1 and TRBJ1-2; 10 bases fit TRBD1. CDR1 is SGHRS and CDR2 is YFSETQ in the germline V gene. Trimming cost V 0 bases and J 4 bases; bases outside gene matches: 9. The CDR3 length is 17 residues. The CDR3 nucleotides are TGCGCCAGCAGCTTGGACCCCGGGACAGGGGAAATCTATGGCTACACCTTC. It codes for CASSLDPGTGEIYGYTF.